This TCR beta chain stems from a study of CD8+ T cells in alopecia areata. Study summary: Twice a day, 5 to 10 mg of oral tofacitinib was administered to treated patients. Findings of the study overall: In scalp samples, resident alphabeta T cells of normal skin are also sequenced. Although TCR sharing was seen in mice, sharing across patients was less clear, possibly for HLA-related reasons. Clonality in lesional scalp, especially alopecia totalis/universalis, exceeded that of normal scalp.

Comment on this clone: Its antigen remains unknown.

V was shortened by 2 bases and J by 3 bases, with 11 bases between the two germline ends. Germline lookup yields CDR1 LNHNV and CDR2 YYDKDF (reference sequence). The CDR3 runs to 14 residues. cDNA prepared by RNA extraction and subsequent reverse transcription served as the template for sequencing. Only in-frame clones appear in the TCRdb table, and some are missing; sequencing was by immunoSEQ multiplex PCR. The repertoire includes about 150,000 clones, 40% to 65% of them detected once, and just under 20% sits in the top ten. The genes are TRBV15 and TRBJ2-7; TRBD1 might be the D (5 bases). The sequence came from a human donor with alopecia areata. This sample comprised CD8+ T cells sorted from blood, obtained at week 0. The CDR3 loop reads CATSRSRENYEQYF. CDR3 nucleotide sequence: TGTGCCACCAGCAGATCCAGGGAAAACTACGAGCAGTACTTC.